This record covers a single T cell receptor (beta chain). Its cognate antigen is unknown. The data originate from a study of cytomegalovirus exposure and HLA in healthy donors. The CDR3 totals 14 residues. Germline V gene data show CDR1 as MNHNY and CDR2 as SVGAGI (reference sequence). V lost 5 bases, J lost 3 bases, and 11 bases lay in between. Study-wide results and limits: Subsequent analysis found a tendency for first-cohort TCR clusters to co-occur within the 120 validation repertoires.

Generated by immunoSEQ multiplex PCR, the TCRdb table keeps only in-frame clones and is missing some. The sample holds about 57,000 clones, around 89% seen once. The sample comprised PBMCs. The genes are TRBV6-6 and TRBJ1-3, with D possibly matching TRBD1 (5 bases). The clonotype was recovered from a young woman in good health and CMV-seronegative. As DNA, the CDR3 is TGTGCCAGCAGTCCCCTGGGGCGTGGAAACACCATATATTTT. Protein: CASSPLGRGNTIYF.